The present entry profiles one T cell receptor beta chain with its context. This clonotype appeared a few times. The clone's antigen remains unknown. No base quality information exists; no much larger clone differs at one position. The data were obtained in a study of T-cell memory formation after mild COVID-19 (dated by TCRdb to the early 2020s). For the study in its entirety: Most TCR sequence clusters were specific to one of the two donors. Longitudinal TCRalpha and TCRbeta repertoire sequencing tracked T-cell clones expanding and contracting after mild COVID-19 in a couple of donors. Two young, previously healthy adult volunteers, one female and one male, were included in the cohort. The research as a whole found: Only two mild cases were covered in the study, and larger cohorts including severe cases with pre-infection samples were considered necessary. Some responding clones were detected in pre-infection memory, which suggested that pre-existing cross-reactive memory T cells had joined the SARS-CoV-2 response. From day 15 to 85, contracting clones showed balanced CD4/CD8 phenotypes, whereas a second wave of clones that expanded from day 15 to 37 leaned towards CD4+. Contracting CD4+ clones turned up mainly in the CM and EM memory subsets, whereas EMRA was where CD8+ clones were enriched. SARS-CoV-2 specificity of the second-wave clones peaking on day 37 was not confirmed.

Ficoll-Paque density gradient centrifugation was used to isolate PBMCs. Trimming at the junction amounts to 2 bases on V and 3 bases on J, and the germline ends lie 11 bases apart. From the germline V gene, CDR1 is KGHSH and CDR2 is LQKENI. The CDR3 goes from the cysteine to the valine over 14 residues. CDR3 DNA only is kept here, 42 bases in frame from base 1. Data came from an Illumina NovaSeq 6000. cDNA libraries for TCRalpha and TCRbeta were prepared by 5'RACE using constant-segment primers, with sample barcodes and unique molecular identifiers added. Trizol reagent was used to extract RNA from every sample. Library amplification was performed in two PCR steps, and a second sample barcode and Illumina TruSeq adapters were introduced in the second step. Libraries were sequenced on an Illumina NovaSeq with 2 x 150 bp paired-end reads. The paper's processing steps were these. Demultiplexing of reads and collapsing into UMI-guided consensus sequences were performed with migec v1.2.7. Using mixcr v2.1.11, UMI consensuses were aligned to TRA and TRB V and J templates and then assembled into clonotypes. Expanded or contracted clonotypes were those called significant by both edgeR and NoisET, with noise models trained on biological replicates. For edgeR calls, a false discovery rate-adjusted p below 0.01 and a log2 fold-change threshold of 1 were applied. As an exploratory analysis of dynamics, PCA with hierarchical clustering was applied to max-normalized trajectories of the 1000 most abundant clonotypes. The CD4 or CD8 phenotype of responding clones was assigned using the separately sequenced CD4+ and CD8+ repertoires. TCRdb reworked the public reads: Q25 trimming with fastp, MiXCR clone assembly, productive beta chains retained. Entries are consolidated by CDR3 protein sequence, retaining the most common genes and DNA. None of the V and J calls come from the authors' own analysis; TCRdb made them. The sample includes around 340,000 distinct CDR3 sequences, with 15% to 20% observed a single time. About a fifth of the sample lies in the top ten.

Sequenced input: PBMCs or a T cell subset sorted from them (not recorded which). The sequence derives from a young man who had mild COVID-19 (a few samples of this study predate the infection). The sample titles of this study are shuffled in the database, so cell type and time point are left out; the donor was told from shared clones. The rearranged chain carries TRBV18 and TRBJ2-7; 6 matching bases give a weak D call of TRBD2. For the CDR3, the sequence is CASSPGSGSYEQYV. The nucleotide sequence reads TGTGCCAGCTCACCAGGCTCCGGGAGCTACGAGCAGTACGTC.